The clone carrying this T cell receptor beta chain was seen repeatedly, ten times or more. Its antigen remains unknown. Germline CDR1 SGHVS, CDR2 FQNEAQ. The CDR3 sequence is 14 residues long. V dropped 5 bases and J dropped 3; count of bases not matched to a gene: 2. The data are from a study of T cells in Graves' hyperthyroidism and ophthalmopathy. Study outcomes and limitations: Blood also contained most expanded thyroid clonotypes above 0.001. A model of 13 V-J pairs discriminated ophthalmopathy from stable hyperthyroidism.

Amplified TCR beta CDR3 regions came from RNA transcripts. The HTBI primer set drove a first-round RT-PCR of the TCR CDR3. TCRdb itself ran the multiplex PCR reads through MiXCR, one entry per CDR3 protein. The sample contains about 380,000 distinct CDR3 sequences, roughly 13% of which appear only once. The chain uses TRBV7-8 and TRBJ2-7; 12 positions agree with TRBD2. The source of this sequence is a man aged 25-40 years with Graves' hyperthyroidism that later progressed to Graves' ophthalmopathy. Sample: blood. CDR3 loop: CASSTSGGIYEQYF. The CDR3 DNA sequence: TGTGCCAGCAGCACTAGCGGGGGGATCTACGAGCAGTACTTC.